One and the same sample provided the 6 T cell receptor beta chains below, sequenced in a study of blood T cell repertoires in COVID-19. The repertoire was sequenced with immunoSEQ multiplex PCR; TCRdb's copy has only in-frame clones and lacks some. The repertoire holds about 80,000 clones, with roughly 78% as singletons. Sequencing input: peripheral blood. Every receptor here comes from a man between 60 and 75 years old with acute or convalescent COVID-19.

The chain has TRBV2 and TRBJ1-2; 7 bases fit TRBD1. Germline V gene lookup returns CDR1 SNHLY and CDR2 FYNNEI. The CDR3 runs to 12 residues. Trimming took 6 bases from V and 14 from J; bases not matched to a gene: 12. CDR3 residues: CASRATGSKITF. CDR3 nucleotides: TGTGCCAGCAGGGCGACAGGGTCGAAGATAACCTTC.

This chain uses TRBV6-9 with TRBJ1-4, with D uncertain. This CDR3 region has 9 residues. CDR1 is MNHGY, CDR2 SVAAGI, per germline. The CDR3 loop reads CPGDEKLFF. CDR3 in DNA: TGTCCTGGAGATGAAAAACTGTTTTTT.

The genes are TRBV5-1 and TRBJ1-4; the match to TRBD1 covers 7 bases. The trim removed 3 bases at V and 0 bases at J, leaving 14 bases unmatched. CDR3 length equals 19 residues. The germline gives CDR1 SGHRS, CDR2 YFSETQ. Here the CDR3 reads CASSSKQGPGLATNEKLFF. CDR3 DNA sequence: TGCGCCAGCAGCTCAAAACAGGGGCCCGGACTTGCAACTAATGAAAAACTGTTTTTT.

V is TRBV15 and J is TRBJ1-2; 7 nucleotides match TRBD1. This CDR3 contains 14 residues. Germline V lookup: CDR1 LNHNV, CDR2 YYDKDF (reference sequence). Losses at the gene ends were 4 bases for V and 7 bases for J; bases not matched to a gene: 9. CDR3 protein: CATSTIYRGSGYTF. In DNA, the CDR3 is TGTGCCACCAGCACTATATACAGGGGATCTGGCTACACCTTC.

This clone was seen only once. This chain joins TRBV5-1 and TRBJ1-1, with a possible D match to TRBD1 (5 bases). The germline CDR1 and CDR2 sequences are SGHRS and YFSETQ. Trimming took 7 bases from V and 1 from J, leaving 14 bases between them. This CDR3 spans 14 amino acids. The CDR3 DNA is TGCGCCAGCGGAAAACAAACAGGGAACACTGAAGCTTTCTTT. Protein: CASGKQTGNTEAFF.

The chain links TRBV19 to TRBJ1-1, with D possibly matching TRBD1 (5 bases). CDR3 length: 14 amino acids. Trimming pared 6 bases from V and 0 bases from J, leaving 11 bases between. Per germline, CDR1 LNHDA and CDR2 SQIVND (reference sequence). CDR3 in amino acids: CASRPRGVNTEAFF. CDR3 coding DNA: TGTGCCAGTAGACCTCGGGGGGTGAACACTGAAGCTTTCTTT.